The clone carrying this T cell receptor (beta chain) was picked up many times. Its antigen is unknown. With roughly 600 ng used per sample, the template was genomic DNA from bulk tumor. Surgeons took several biopsies per primary tumor, spaced far apart, during surgery. These patients got curative surgery after being newly diagnosed with untreated non-small cell lung cancer. This sample is part of a study of immune heterogeneity within non-small cell lung tumors. Multiplex PCR with 32 V and 13 J primers amplified TCR beta CDR3. Each CDR3 protein gets one entry after TCRdb re-called the multiplex PCR reads with MiXCR. This repertoire shows some 30,000 distinct CDR3 sequences, around 28% found once; its top ten account for 4%. V was cut by 2 bases and J by 0 bases, with 3 bases left in between. This CDR3 contains 13 residues. Germline CDR1 reads SGHRS; CDR2 reads YFSETQ. Overall study results and limits: Different tumor locations in one patient shared dominant CDR3 beta clonotypes yet harbored unique high-frequency clones.

The gene calls are TRBV5-1 and TRBJ1-3; no clear D. This clonotype originated in a man aged 35 to 55 with non-small cell lung cancer. Sequencing was carried out using lung tumor tissue. The CDR3: CASSLNSGNTIYF. DNA of the CDR3: TGCGCCAGCAGCTTAAACTCTGGAAACACCATATATTTT.